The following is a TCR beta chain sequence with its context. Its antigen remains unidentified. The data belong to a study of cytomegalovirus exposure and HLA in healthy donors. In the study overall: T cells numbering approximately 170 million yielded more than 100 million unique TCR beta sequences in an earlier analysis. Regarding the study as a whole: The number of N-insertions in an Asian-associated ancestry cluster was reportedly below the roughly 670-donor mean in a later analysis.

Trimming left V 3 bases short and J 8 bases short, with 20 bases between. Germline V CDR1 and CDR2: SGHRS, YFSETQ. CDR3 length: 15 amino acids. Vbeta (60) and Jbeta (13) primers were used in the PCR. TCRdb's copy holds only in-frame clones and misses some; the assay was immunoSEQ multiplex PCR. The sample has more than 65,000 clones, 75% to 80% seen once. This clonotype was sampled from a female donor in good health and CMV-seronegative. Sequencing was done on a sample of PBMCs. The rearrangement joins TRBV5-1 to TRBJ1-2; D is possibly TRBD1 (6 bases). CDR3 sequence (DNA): TGCGCCAGCAGCTCCCTGTCCCAGGGGATAGGAGGCTACACCTTC. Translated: CASSSLSQGIGGYTF.